This TCR beta chain stems from a study of T cell responses to AZD1222 COVID-19 vaccine. TCRdb's copy holds only in-frame clones and misses some; the assay was immunoSEQ multiplex PCR. The sample has some 80,000 clones, approximately 89% seen once. There are 14 residues in the CDR3. Germline V gene lookup returns CDR1 MDHEN and CDR2 SYDVKM. V lost 6 bases and J lost 1, with 12 bases in between. The J gene is TRBJ1-1, the V gene TRBV28; no clear D. Sequencing was performed on peripheral blood, taken 28 days after the second dose of the MenACWY control vaccine. The clonotype originates from an adult who received the MenACWY meningococcal vaccine as a control. CDR3 loop: CASSRGGQNTEAFF. Here the CDR3 DNA reads TGTGCCAGCAGCCGGGGAGGGCAGAACACTGAAGCTTTCTTT.